This entry concerns a single TCR beta chain. Deep was the level used in running the assay. The data were produced by immunoSEQ multiplex PCR, yet TCRdb's version contains in-frame clones alone and is incomplete. The sample carries hundreds of thousands of clones, roughly 98% recorded once. These data belong to a study of shared clonotypes between healthy human individuals. Naive CD8 cells lacked CD45RO and underwent positive selection for CCR7, leaving out terminally differentiated effector memory CD45RA+ cells. This TCR was sampled from a young man in good health. Specimen: naive CD8+ T cells sorted from blood.

CDR3 sequence reads: CASSAEAGRGYEQYF. DNA for the CDR3: TGTGCCAGCAGCGCCGAAGCGGGAAGAGGGTACGAGCAGTACTTC. The chain recombines TRBV9 with TRBJ2-5, with 7 bases aligning to TRBD2. The J call could be wrong; TRBJ2-7 is a better fit for the DNA end. This CDR3 contains 15 residues. The germline V gene has CDR1 SGDLS and CDR2 YYNGEE.